This T cell receptor beta chain was sequenced during a study of beta chain features in type 1 diabetes. This clone has just a few counts. The antigen remains unidentified. What was sequenced were expressed TCRB transcripts, since all of the isolated RNA had been reverse transcribed. Assay used: immunoSEQ multiplex PCR; TCRdb lists only in-frame clones, some missing. The sample contains roughly 150,000 clones, roughly 9.1% of which appear only once. Findings of the study overall: Possible PCR preference for shorter templates applied equally to patients and controls. Shortening that was moderate but significant affected the TCRB CDR3s of Type 1 diabetes patients in all four CD4+ subsets.

The sequenced sample consisted of central memory CD4+ T cells from blood. The TCR was taken from a woman younger than 35 in good health.

The CDR3 DNA follows: TGTGCCAGCAGTTTAGGGGCCTCCTACGAGCAGTACTTC. This sequence encodes CASSLGASYEQYF. V usage is TRBV27 and J usage is TRBJ2-7; D is perhaps TRBD1 (5 bases). Trimming pared 2 bases from V and 0 bases from J, leaving 5 bases between. The CDR3 runs 13 residues. Looked up from germline, CDR1 is MNHEY and CDR2 is SMNVEV (reference sequence).